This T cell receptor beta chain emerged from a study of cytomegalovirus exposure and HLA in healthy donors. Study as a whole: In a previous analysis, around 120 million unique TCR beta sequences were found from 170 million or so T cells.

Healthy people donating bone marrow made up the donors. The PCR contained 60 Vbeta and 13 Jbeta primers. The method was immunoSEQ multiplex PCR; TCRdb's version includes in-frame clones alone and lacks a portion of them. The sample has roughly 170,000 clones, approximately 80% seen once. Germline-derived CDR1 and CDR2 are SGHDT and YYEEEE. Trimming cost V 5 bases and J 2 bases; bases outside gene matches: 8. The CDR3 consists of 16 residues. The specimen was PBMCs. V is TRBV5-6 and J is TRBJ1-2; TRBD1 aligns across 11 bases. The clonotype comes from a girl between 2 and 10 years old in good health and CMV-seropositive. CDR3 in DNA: TGTGCCAGCAGTTCGTTTGGACAGGGGGCAAACTATGGCTACACCTTC. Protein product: CASSSFGQGANYGYTF.